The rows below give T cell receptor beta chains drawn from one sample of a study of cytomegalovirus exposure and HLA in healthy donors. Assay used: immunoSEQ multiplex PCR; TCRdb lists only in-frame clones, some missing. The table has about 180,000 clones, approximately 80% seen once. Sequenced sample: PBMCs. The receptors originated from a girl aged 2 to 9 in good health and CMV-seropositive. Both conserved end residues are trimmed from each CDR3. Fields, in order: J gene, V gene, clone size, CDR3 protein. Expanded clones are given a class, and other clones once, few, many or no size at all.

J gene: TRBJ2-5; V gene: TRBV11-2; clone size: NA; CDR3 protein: ASSQYRAREETQY
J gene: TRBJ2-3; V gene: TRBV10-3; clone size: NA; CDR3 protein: AIRHVPGLLTDTQY
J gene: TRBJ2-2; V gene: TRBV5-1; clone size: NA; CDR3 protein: ASGQYTSNTGELF
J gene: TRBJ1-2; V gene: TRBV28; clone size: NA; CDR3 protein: ASSPSGDRHYGYT
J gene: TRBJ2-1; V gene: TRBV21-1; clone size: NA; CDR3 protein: ASSKQLSSGRGMVNEQF
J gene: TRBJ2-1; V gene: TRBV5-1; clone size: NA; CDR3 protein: ASSLEGQVLGEQF
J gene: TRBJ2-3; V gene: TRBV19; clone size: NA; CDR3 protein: ASKGDRERSDTQY
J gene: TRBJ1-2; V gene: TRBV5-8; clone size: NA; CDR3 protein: ASSARTGALLEYGYT
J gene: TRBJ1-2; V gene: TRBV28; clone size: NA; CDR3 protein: ASSPGQYGYT
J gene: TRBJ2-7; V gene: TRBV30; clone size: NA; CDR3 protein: AWRSTGGSSYEQY
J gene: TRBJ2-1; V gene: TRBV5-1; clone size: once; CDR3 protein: ASSNGTGGANEQF
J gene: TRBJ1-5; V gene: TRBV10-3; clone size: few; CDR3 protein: AISDPGQGNQPQH
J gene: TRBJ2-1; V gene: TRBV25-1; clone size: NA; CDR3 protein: ASEEAGGNYNEQF
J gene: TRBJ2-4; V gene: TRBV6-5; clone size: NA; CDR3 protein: ASSWDRDRAKNIQY
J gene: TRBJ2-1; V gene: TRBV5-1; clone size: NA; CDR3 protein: ASSLDPSGLYNEQF
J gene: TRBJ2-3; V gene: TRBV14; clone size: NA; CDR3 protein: ASSQASGRVDTQY
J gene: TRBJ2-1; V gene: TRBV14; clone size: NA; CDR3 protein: ASSQIRSSYNEQF
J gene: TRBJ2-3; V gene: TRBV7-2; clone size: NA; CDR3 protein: ASSQLANTQY
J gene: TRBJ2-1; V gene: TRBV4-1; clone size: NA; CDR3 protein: ASSQLGTSVYNEQF
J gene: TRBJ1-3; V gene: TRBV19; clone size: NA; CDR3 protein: ATQHLYDRVSGNTIY
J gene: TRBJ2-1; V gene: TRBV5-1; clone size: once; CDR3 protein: ASSFRTSGAFYNEQF
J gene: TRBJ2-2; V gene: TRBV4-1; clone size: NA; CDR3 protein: ASSQGRVDTGELF
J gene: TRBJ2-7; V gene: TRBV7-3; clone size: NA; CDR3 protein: ASSLKGLLYEQY
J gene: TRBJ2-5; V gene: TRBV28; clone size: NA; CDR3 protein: ASRDQDSFGGNQY
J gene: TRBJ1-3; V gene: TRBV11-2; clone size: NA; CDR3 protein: ASSLWPPLRVENTIY
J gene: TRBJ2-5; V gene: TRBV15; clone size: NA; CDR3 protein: ATSPPVRTGVGETQY
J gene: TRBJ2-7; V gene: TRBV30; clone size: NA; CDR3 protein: AWGFGGAYEQY
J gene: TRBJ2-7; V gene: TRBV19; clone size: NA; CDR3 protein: ASSILAGGRNAYEQY